Listed below are T cell receptor beta chains from one sample, sequenced in a study of T-cell memory formation after mild COVID-19. TCRdb processed the 5' RACE reads anew with MiXCR; each CDR3 protein has one entry. The table has a few hundred thousand distinct CDR3 sequences, roughly 8% seen once. The sample consisted of PBMCs or a T cell subset sorted from them (not recorded which). All receptors come from a man aged 18 to 35 who had mild COVID-19 (a few samples of this study predate the infection). Cell type and time point are not known. CDR3s include the opening cysteine and the closing phenylalanine or tryptophan. A D gene is named only where the DNA matches it firmly. Expanded clones get a size class; other rows say once, few or many, or leave the size out.

15	TRBV24-1	TRBJ2-1	NA	TRBD2	TGTGCCACCAGTGATTCGCAACTAGCGGTGCATGAGCAGTTCTTC	CATSDSQLAVHEQFF
10	TRBV12-3/TRBV12-4	TRBJ1-2	few	NA	TGTGCCAGCGGAAGTTGGGCACGGGCCTTC	CASGSWARAF
12	TRBV7-2	TRBJ2-5	NA	NA	TGTGCCAGCAGCGAAAACAGGGAGACCCAGTACTTC	CASSENRETQYF
12	TRBV12-3/TRBV12-4	TRBJ2-2	few	NA	TGTGCCAGCTGGAAGGGGTCTGGGGAGCTGTTTTTT	CASWKGSGELFF
15	TRBV7-2	TRBJ1-3	NA	NA	TGTGCCAGCAGCCTCGACCCGTTCTCTGGAAACACCATATATTTT	CASSLDPFSGNTIYF
12	TRBV5-1	TRBJ1-2	NA	TRBD1	TGCGCCAGCAGCGGGGGACAGGGGGCGCGTGCCTTC	CASSGGQGARAF
14	TRBV20-1	TRBJ1-6	NA	TRBD1	TGCAGTGCTAGAGAGGGGACAGGTTTCTCACCCCTCCACTTT	CSAREGTGFSPLHF
16	TRBV7-2	TRBJ1-1	few	NA	TGTGCCAGCACCTACCCCGAGACAGGTAGTTGGGGTGAAGCTTTCTTT	CASTYPETGSWGEAFF
16	TRBV7-2	TRBJ2-2	NA	TRBD2	TGTGCCAGCAGGCTAGCGGGGGGGCAGGGCACCGGGGAGCTGTTTTTT	CASRLAGGQGTGELFF
15	TRBV4-1	TRBJ2-1	many	NA	TGCGCCAGCAGCCAAGAATTACAGGGCTACAATGAGCAGTTCTTC	CASSQELQGYNEQFF
14	TRBV3-1	TRBJ2-3	NA	NA	TGTGCCAGCAGCCAAGTGATTGGTGATGGTACGCAGTATTTT	CASSQVIGDGTQYF
14	TRBV6-1	TRBJ2-3	few	NA	TGTGCCAGCAGCGCCTCGGACAGCACAGATACGCAGTATTTT	CASSASDSTDTQYF
15	TRBV12-3/TRBV12-4	TRBJ1-1	NA	NA	TGTGCCAGCAGTTTGGGTTCCAACACAAACACTGAAGCTTTCTTT	CASSLGSNTNTEAFF
14	TRBV12-3/TRBV12-4	TRBJ2-5	few	TRBD2	TGTGCCAGCAGTCATAGGGAGGGCGAGGAGACCCAGTACTTC	CASSHREGEETQYF
14	TRBV7-8	TRBJ2-2	few	NA	TGTGCCGGGACTGGACAGGTTAACACCGGGGAGCTGTTTTTT	CAGTGQVNTGELFF
14	TRBV7-2	TRBJ1-1	NA	NA	TGTGCCAGCAGCTTTCAACCGGGGTTTGCTGAAGCTTTCTTT	CASSFQPGFAEAFF
12	TRBV21-1	TRBJ2-3	few	NA	TGTGCCAGCAGCAACTTGACAGATACGCAGTATTTT	CASSNLTDTQYF
13	TRBV20-1	TRBJ1-1	NA	NA	TGCAGTGCTAGAGCTGGTAGGCAATATGAAGCTTTCTTT	CSARAGRQYEAFF
15	TRBV5-1	TRBJ2-5	few	NA	TGCGCCAGCAGCTTGGCCCGGGCTACACGCGAGACCCAGTACTTC	CASSLARATRETQYF
14	TRBV29-1	TRBJ1-4	many	NA	TGCAGCGCTGGCCCGGGGGATGGTACAGAAAAACTGTTTTTT	CSAGPGDGTEKLFF
15	TRBV7-6	TRBJ2-5	NA	TRBD2	TGTGCCAGCAGCCGGACTAGCGGGGGGGTGGAGACCCAGTACTTC	CASSRTSGGVETQYF
15	TRBV4-3	TRBJ1-6	few	NA	TGCGCCAGCAGCCGAGAGACAGAAAATAATTCACCCCTCCACTTT	CASSRETENNSPLHF
14	TRBV7-9	TRBJ2-7	NA	NA	TGTGCCAGCAGCTTAGAAGCCAGAGCCTACGAGCAGTACTTC	CASSLEARAYEQYF
15	TRBV7-2	TRBJ2-3	NA	NA	TGTGCCAGCAGCTTAGCCCCCAGGGGCGCAGATACGCAGTATTTT	CASSLAPRGADTQYF
16	TRBV29-1	TRBJ2-1	few	TRBD2	TGCAGCGTGAGGGGAACCCCGGGACTAGGCTACAATGAGCAGTTCTTC	CSVRGTPGLGYNEQFF
13	TRBV20-1	TRBJ1-5	few	NA	TGCAGTGCGATCGGGGGGTTCAATCAGCCCCAGCATTTT	CSAIGGFNQPQHF
17	TRBV19	TRBJ2-1	few	NA	TGTGCCAGTAGTCTCTTCCGACAGAGGAGCTCCTACAATGAGCAGTTCTTC	CASSLFRQRSSYNEQFF
15	TRBV6-6	TRBJ2-3	few	NA	TGTGCCAGCAGTTACCCCAGGGTTGGAACAGATACGCAGTATTTT	CASSYPRVGTDTQYF